This record covers a single T cell receptor beta chain. The data were taken from a study of blood T cell repertoires in COVID-19. Per germline, CDR1 SNHLY and CDR2 FYNNEI. This CDR3 region has 15 residues. The V gene end was trimmed by 5 bases and the J gene end by 1 base; junction bases not matched to a gene: 0. This table comes from immunoSEQ multiplex PCR, and its TCRdb copy is limited to in-frame clones, with some not included. The sample lists 170,000 or so clones; just over 85% were seen once. The sample taken for sequencing was peripheral blood. The clonotype comes from a man aged 50 to 60 with active or convalescent COVID-19. The chain links TRBV2 to TRBJ2-2; 11 bases fit TRBD2. This chain's CDR3 is CASSLAGGNTGELFF. The DNA of the CDR3 is TGTGCCAGCAGTCTAGCGGGGGGGAACACCGGGGAGCTGTTTTTT.